This T cell receptor (beta chain) stems from a study of T cell responses to AZD1222 COVID-19 vaccine. Findings of the study overall: Distributed over spike, vaccine-associated CD4 TCRs predominated at 160-218 and 743-854. Donors in the cohort were predominantly white British and more often female, and clonal diversity was possibly underestimated. Targets within unmutated variant regions were reportedly found for nearly half of spike-specific TCRs. Only a handful of people who got AZD1222 tested seropositive at baseline.

Worth noting for this clone: Its target is not known.

The CDR3 covers 10 residues. The V gene lost 6 bases and the J gene lost 4 bases, with 6 bases spanning the gap. CDR1 is SQVTM, CDR2 ANQGSEA, per germline. Some clones are missing from TCRdb's copy, which holds only in-frame ones; the method was immunoSEQ multiplex PCR. The sample records 75,000 to 100,000 clones, roughly 90% being singletons. V usage is TRBV29-1 and J usage is TRBJ2-5; D gene unclear. The clonotype originates from an adult who received the AZD1222 COVID-19 vaccine. The specimen comprised peripheral blood, sampled 28 days after the second AZD1222 dose. The CDR3 bases are TGCAGCGTGGTTAGAGAGACCCAGTACTTC. It encodes CSVVRETQYF.